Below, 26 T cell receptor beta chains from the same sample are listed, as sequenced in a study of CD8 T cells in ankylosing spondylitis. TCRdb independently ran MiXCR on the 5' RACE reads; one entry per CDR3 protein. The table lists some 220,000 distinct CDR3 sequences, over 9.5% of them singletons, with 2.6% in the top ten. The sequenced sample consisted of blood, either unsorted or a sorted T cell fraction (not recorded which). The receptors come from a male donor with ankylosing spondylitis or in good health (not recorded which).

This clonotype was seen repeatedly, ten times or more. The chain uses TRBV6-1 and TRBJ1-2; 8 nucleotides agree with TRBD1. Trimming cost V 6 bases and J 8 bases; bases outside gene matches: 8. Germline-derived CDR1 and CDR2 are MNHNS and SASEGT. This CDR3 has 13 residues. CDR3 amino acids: CASSRMGQEGYTF. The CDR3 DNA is TGTGCCAGCAGCCGGATGGGACAGGAAGGCTACACCTTC.

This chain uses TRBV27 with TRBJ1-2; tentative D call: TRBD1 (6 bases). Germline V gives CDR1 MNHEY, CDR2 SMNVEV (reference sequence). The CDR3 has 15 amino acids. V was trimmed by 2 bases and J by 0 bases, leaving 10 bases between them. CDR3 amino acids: CASSLRGLANYGYTF. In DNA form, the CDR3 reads TGTGCCAGCAGTTTAAGGGGGTTAGCTAACTATGGCTACACCTTC.

The CDR3 reads CASSLTQAETQYF. The CDR3 region has the DNA TGTGCCAGCAGCTTGACGCAGGCGGAGACCCAGTACTTC. V and J are TRBV7-9 and TRBJ2-5; D not resolved. Trimming cost V 3 bases and J 5 bases, with 10 bases left between them. The CDR3 sequence is 13 residues long. Germline V gene data show CDR1 as SEHNR and CDR2 as FQNEAQ (reference sequence).

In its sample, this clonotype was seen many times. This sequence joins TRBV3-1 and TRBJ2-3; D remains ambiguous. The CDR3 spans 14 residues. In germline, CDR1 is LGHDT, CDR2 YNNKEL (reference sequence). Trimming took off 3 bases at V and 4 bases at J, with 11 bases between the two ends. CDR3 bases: TGTGCCAGCAGCCATACCGCCGGCCCAGATACGCAGTATTTT. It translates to CASSHTAGPDTQYF.

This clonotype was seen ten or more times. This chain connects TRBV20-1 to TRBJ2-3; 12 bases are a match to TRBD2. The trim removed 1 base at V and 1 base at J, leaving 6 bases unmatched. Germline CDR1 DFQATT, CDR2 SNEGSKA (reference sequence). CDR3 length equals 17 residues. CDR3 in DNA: TGCAGTGCTAGAGGTGGACTAGCGGGACCACGCACAGATACGCAGTATTTT. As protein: CSARGGLAGPRTDTQYF.

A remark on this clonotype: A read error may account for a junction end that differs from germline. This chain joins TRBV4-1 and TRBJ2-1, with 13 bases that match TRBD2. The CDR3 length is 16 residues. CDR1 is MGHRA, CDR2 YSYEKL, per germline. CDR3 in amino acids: CASSRLAGGPYIEQFF. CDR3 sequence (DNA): TGCGCCAGCAGCCGACTAGCGGGGGGCCCTTACATTGAGCAGTTCTTC.

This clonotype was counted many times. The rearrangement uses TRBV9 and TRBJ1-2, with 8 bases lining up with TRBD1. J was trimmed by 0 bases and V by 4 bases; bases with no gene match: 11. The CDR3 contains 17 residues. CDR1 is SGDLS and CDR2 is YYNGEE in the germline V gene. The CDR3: CASSPVPGQVPNYGYTF. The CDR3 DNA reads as TGTGCCAGCAGCCCAGTCCCGGGACAGGTTCCTAACTATGGCTACACCTTC.

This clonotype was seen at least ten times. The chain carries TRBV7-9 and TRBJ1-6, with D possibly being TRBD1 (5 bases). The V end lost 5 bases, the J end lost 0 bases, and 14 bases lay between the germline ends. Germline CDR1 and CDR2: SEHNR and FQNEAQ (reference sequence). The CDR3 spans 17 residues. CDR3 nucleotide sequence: TGTGCCAGCAGCACCTGGGACCGCAGCTCCTATAATTCACCCCTCCACTTT. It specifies CASSTWDRSSYNSPLHF.

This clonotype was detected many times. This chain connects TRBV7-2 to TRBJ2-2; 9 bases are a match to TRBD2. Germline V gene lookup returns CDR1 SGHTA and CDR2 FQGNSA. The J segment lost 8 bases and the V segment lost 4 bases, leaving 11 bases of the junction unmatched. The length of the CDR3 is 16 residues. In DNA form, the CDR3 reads TGTGCCAGCAGCTCTAGTCGACTAGCGGATAAGGGGGAGCTGTTTTTT. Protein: CASSSSRLADKGELFF. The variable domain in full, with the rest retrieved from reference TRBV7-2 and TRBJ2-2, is GAGVSQSPSNKVTEKGKDVELRCDPISGHTALYWYRQSLGQGLEFLIYFQGNSAPDKSGLPSDRFSAERTGGSVSTLTIQRTQQEDSAVYLCASSSSRLADKGELFFGEGSRLTVL.

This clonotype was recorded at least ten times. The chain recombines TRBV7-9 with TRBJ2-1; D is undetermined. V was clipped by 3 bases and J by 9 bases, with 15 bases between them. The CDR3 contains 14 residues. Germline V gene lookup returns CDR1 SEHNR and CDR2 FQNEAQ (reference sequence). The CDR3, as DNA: TGTGCCAGCAGCTTCCAAGGACCCTCCAGTGAGCAGTTCTTC. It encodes CASSFQGPSSEQFF.

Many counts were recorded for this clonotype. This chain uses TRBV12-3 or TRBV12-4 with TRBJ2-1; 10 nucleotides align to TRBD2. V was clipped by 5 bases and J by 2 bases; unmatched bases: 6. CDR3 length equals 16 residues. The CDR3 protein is CASSPVAGGTYNEQFF. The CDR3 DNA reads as TGTGCCAGCAGTCCCGTAGCGGGAGGAACCTACAATGAGCAGTTCTTC.

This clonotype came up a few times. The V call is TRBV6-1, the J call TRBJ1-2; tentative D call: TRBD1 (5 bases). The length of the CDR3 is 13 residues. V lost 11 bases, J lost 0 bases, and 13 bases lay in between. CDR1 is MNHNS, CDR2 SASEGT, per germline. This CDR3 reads CASHRGPNYGYTF. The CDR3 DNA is TGTGCCTCCCACCGGGGACCTAACTATGGCTACACCTTC.

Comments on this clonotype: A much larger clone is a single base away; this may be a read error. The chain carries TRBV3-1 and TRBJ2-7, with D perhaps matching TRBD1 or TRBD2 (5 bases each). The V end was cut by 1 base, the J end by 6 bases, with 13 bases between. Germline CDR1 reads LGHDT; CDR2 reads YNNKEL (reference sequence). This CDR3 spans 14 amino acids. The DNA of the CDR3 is TGTGCCAGCAGCCAAGTGGATGGGGCGGGCGAGCAGTACTTC. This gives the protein CASSQVDGAGEQYF.

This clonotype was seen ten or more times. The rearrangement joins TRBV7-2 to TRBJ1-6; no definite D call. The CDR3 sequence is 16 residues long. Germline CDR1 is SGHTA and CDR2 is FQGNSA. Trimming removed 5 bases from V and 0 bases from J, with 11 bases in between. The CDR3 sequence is CASSPGPYSYNSPLHF. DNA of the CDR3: TGTGCCAGCAGCCCCGGGCCCTACTCCTATAATTCACCCCTCCACTTT.

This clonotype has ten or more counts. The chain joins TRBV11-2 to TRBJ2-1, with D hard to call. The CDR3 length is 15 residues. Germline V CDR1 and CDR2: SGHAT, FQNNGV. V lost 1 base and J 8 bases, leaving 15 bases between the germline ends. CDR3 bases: TGTGCCAGCAGCTTAGCGCTTTCAGGTTTCCATGAGCAGTTCTTC. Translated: CASSLALSGFHEQFF.

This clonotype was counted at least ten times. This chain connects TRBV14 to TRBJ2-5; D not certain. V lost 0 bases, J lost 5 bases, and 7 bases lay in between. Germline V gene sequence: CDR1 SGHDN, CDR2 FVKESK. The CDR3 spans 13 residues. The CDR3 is CASSQDLVETQYF. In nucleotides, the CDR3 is TGTGCCAGCAGCCAAGATCTAGTGGAGACCCAGTACTTC. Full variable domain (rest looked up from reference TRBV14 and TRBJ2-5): EAGVTQFPSHSVIEKGQTVTLRCDPISGHDNLYWYRRVMGKEIKFLLHFVKESKQDESGMPNNRFLAERTGGTYSTLKVQPAELEDSGVYFCASSQDLVETQYFGPGTRLLVL.

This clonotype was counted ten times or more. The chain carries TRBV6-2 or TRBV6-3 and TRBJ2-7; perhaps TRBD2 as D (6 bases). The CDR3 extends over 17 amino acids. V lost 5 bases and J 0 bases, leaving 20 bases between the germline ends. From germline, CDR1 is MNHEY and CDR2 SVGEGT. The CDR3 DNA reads TGTGCCAGCAGTGCCCTCCCCGCCGGGGGAACCTCCTACGAGCAGTACTTC. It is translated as CASSALPAGGTSYEQYF.

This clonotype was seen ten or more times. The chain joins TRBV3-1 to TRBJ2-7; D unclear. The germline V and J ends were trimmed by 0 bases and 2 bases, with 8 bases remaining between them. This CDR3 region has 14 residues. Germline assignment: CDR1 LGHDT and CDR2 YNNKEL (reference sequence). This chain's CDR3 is CASSQDVSAYEQYF. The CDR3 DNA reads TGTGCCAGCAGCCAAGATGTCTCGGCCTACGAGCAGTACTTC.

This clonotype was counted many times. As DNA, the CDR3 is TGCAGTGCACCCCCAGGCGGGAGGTATGAGCAGTTCTTC. Its translation: CSAPPGGRYEQFF. J is TRBJ2-1 and V is TRBV20-1, with TRBD2 matching 8 bases. In germline, CDR1 is DFQATT, CDR2 SNEGSKA (reference sequence). The CDR3 runs to 13 residues. V trimming: 6 bases; J trimming: 8 bases; junction bases outside the gene matches: 9.

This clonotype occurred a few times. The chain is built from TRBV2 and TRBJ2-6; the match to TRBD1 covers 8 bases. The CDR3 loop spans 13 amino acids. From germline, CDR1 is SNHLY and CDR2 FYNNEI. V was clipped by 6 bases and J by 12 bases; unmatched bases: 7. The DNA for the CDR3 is TGTGCCAGCAGCGGTGGACAGGGTGGCGTCCTGACTTTC. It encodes CASSGGQGGVLTF.

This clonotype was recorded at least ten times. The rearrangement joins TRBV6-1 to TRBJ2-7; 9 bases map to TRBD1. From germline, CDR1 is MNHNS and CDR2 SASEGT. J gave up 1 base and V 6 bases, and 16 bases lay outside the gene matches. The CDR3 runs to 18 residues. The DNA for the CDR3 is TGTGCCAGCAGGAGGGAGGGTGACCCGGACAGGGGATCCTACGAGCAGTACTTC. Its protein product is CASRREGDPDRGSYEQYF.

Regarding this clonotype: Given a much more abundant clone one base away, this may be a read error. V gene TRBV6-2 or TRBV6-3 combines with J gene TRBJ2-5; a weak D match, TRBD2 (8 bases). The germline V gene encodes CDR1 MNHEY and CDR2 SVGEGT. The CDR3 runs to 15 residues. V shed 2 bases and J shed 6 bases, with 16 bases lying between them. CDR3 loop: CASSYGTRGLKTQYF. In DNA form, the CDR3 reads TGTGCCAGCAGTTACGGGACTAGGGGGCTGAAGACCCAGTACTTC.

CDR3 amino acids: CASSDVPLTSGSYEQYF. The CDR3, as DNA: TGTGCCAGCAGTGACGTCCCCCTCACTAGCGGGAGTTACGAGCAGTACTTC. The V gene is TRBV2, the J gene TRBJ2-7; 11 nucleotides line up with TRBD2. CDR1 is SNHLY, CDR2 FYNNEI, per germline. CDR3 length: 17 residues. V shed 3 bases, J shed 4 bases, and the junction held 11 bases outside the gene matches.

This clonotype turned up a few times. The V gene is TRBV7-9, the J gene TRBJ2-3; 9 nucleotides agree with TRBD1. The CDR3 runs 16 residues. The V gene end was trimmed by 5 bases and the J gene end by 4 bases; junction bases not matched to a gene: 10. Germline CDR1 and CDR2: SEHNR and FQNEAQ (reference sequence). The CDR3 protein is CASSNRGQGSADTQYF. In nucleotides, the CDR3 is TGTGCCAGCAGCAATAGAGGACAGGGGTCGGCAGATACGCAGTATTTT.

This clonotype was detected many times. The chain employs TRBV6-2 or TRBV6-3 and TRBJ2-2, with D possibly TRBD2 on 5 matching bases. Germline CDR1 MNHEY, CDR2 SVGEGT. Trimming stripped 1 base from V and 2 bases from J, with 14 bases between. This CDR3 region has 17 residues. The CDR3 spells CASSYYWGEINTGELFF. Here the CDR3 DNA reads TGTGCCAGCAGTTACTATTGGGGAGAAATTAACACCGGGGAGCTGTTTTTT.

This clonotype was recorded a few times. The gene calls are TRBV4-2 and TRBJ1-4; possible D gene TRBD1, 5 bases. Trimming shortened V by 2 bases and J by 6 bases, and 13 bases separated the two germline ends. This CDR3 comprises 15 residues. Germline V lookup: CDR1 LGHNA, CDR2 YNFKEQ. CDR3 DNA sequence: TGTGCCAGCAGCCAACCAGGGACTGTTGATGAAAAACTGTTTTTT. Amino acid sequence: CASSQPGTVDEKLFF.